The 30 T cell receptor beta chains below all came from one sample that was sequenced in a study of cytomegalovirus exposure and HLA in healthy donors. The PCR employed 60 Vbeta primers together with 13 Jbeta primers. The repertoire was sequenced with immunoSEQ multiplex PCR; TCRdb's copy has only in-frame clones and lacks some. Among more than 95,000 clones listed, about 15% were seen once. The sequenced sample was PBMCs. The source is a female donor in good health and CMV-seronegative.

The chain uses TRBV30 and TRBJ1-2; 7 nucleotides align to TRBD1. The CDR3 covers 15 residues. The germline gives CDR1 GTSNPN, CDR2 SVGIG (reference sequence). V shed 4 bases, J shed 2 bases, and the junction held 10 bases outside the gene matches. DNA for the CDR3: TGTGCCTGGACATTCAGAGGGGGCCTAAACTATGGCTACACCTTC. It codes for CAWTFRGGLNYGYTF.

In its sample, this clone was seen a few times. The chain couples TRBV7-9 to TRBJ2-1, with D perhaps TRBD1 (6 bases). This CDR3 spans 14 amino acids. Per germline, CDR1 SEHNR and CDR2 FQNEAQ (reference sequence). V shed 0 bases and J shed 4 bases, with 7 bases lying between them. The CDR3 nucleotides are TGTGCCAGCAGCTTAGCGGGGGCGTACAATGAGCAGTTCTTC. Amino acid sequence: CASSLAGAYNEQFF.

The J gene is TRBJ2-7, the V gene TRBV5-4, with 8 bases lining up with TRBD2. V trimming: 4 bases; J trimming: 5 bases; junction bases outside the gene matches: 11. CDR3 size: 15 residues. Looked up from germline, CDR1 is SGHNT and CDR2 is YYREEE (reference sequence). The CDR3 DNA sequence: TGTGCCAGCAGCCCCGGGGGGGCCCGCGCCAACGAGCAGTACTTC. Translating gives CASSPGGARANEQYF.

This clone appeared a few times. CDR3 coding DNA: TGTGCCAGCAGTTATCTAGCGGGAACCAACAATGAGCAGTTCTTC. It yields the protein CASSYLAGTNNEQFF. This chain joins TRBV6-5 and TRBJ2-1, with 9 positions matching TRBD2. The V gene end was trimmed by 3 bases and the J gene end by 5 bases; junction bases not matched to a gene: 5. This CDR3 contains 15 residues. Germline V gene data show CDR1 as MNHEY and CDR2 as SVGAGI.

This clone was found a few times. The rearrangement joins TRBV5-1 to TRBJ1-1; D unclear. The CDR3 is 13 amino acids. The germline CDR1 and CDR2 sequences are SGHRS and YFSETQ. V was cut by 0 bases and J by 3 bases, with 6 bases left in between. CDR3 residues: CASSLAGDTEAFF. The DNA of the CDR3 is TGCGCCAGCAGCTTGGCCGGGGACACTGAAGCTTTCTTT.

This clone was detected a few times. The chain has TRBV7-9 and TRBJ2-5, with 10 bases identical to TRBD2. Germline CDR1 SEHNR, CDR2 FQNEAQ (reference sequence). The CDR3 runs to 17 residues. Losses at the gene ends were 4 bases for V and 0 bases for J; bases not matched to a gene: 8. The CDR3 DNA sequence: TGTGCCAGCAGCTCACCCCCCGGGACTAGCGACCAAGAGACCCAGTACTTC. This sequence encodes CASSSPPGTSDQETQYF.

This clone appeared a few times. CDR3 sequence reads: CASTLTASTDTQYF. CDR3 in DNA: TGTGCCAGCACTCTCACTGCTAGCACAGATACGCAGTATTTT. The rearrangement uses TRBV6-6 and TRBJ2-3; no firm D call. The germline V gene has CDR1 MNHNY and CDR2 SVGAGI (reference sequence). The CDR3 totals 14 residues. V lost 7 bases and J 0 bases, leaving 11 bases between the germline ends.

This clone was seen a few times. The V call is TRBV30, the J call TRBJ1-2, with a weak D call TRBD1 (5 bases). Trimming removed 0 bases at V and 7 bases at J, with 12 bases between. Germline-derived CDR1 and CDR2 are GTSNPN and SVGIG (reference sequence). The CDR3 is 13 amino acids. The CDR3 sequence: CAWSVLGDAGYTF. CDR3 in DNA: TGTGCCTGGAGTGTTTTAGGGGATGCTGGCTACACCTTC. Full variable domain (outside the CDR3, taken from reference TRBV30 and TRBJ1-2): SQTIHQWPATLVQPVGSPLSLECTVEGTSNPNLYWYRQAAGRGLQLLFYSVGIGQISSEVPQNLSASRPQDRQFILSSKKLLLSDSGFYLCAWSVLGDAGYTFGSGTRLTVV.

This clone was detected a few times. The rearrangement uses TRBV6-1 and TRBJ2-7; no definite D call. The V end lost 8 bases, the J end lost 7 bases, and 15 bases lay between the germline ends. The germline V gene has CDR1 MNHNS and CDR2 SASEGT. This CDR3 contains 12 residues. The CDR3 protein is CASLGPGWEQYF. CDR3 nucleotides: TGTGCCAGCTTGGGTCCCGGGTGGGAGCAGTACTTC.

The chain has TRBV5-6 and TRBJ2-5, with 8 bases matching TRBD2. V gave up 3 bases and J gave up 1 base; unmatched junction bases: 8. This CDR3 is 16 amino acids long. Germline V gives CDR1 SGHDT, CDR2 YYEEEE. The CDR3 nucleotides read TGTGCCAGCAGCTCCCGCGGGACTAGGAGCCAAGAGACCCAGTACTTC. Amino acid sequence: CASSSRGTRSQETQYF.

In its sample, this clone was seen a few times. The V gene is TRBV2, the J gene TRBJ1-2; no reliable D call. Germline V gives CDR1 SNHLY, CDR2 FYNNEI. Between the trimmed V and J ends, which lost 6 bases and 8 bases, there was a span of 16 bases. CDR3 length: 13 residues. CDR3 residues: CASRGDGVGGYTF. The CDR3 DNA sequence: TGTGCCAGCAGAGGAGACGGAGTTGGGGGCTACACCTTC.

The table lists this clone with many counts. The rearrangement links TRBV6-6 to TRBJ1-5, with TRBD1 as a possible D gene (6 bases). CDR3 length equals 16 residues. Trimming pared 6 bases from V and 2 bases from J, leaving 17 bases between. Germline V gene lookup returns CDR1 MNHNY and CDR2 SVGAGI (reference sequence). The CDR3 DNA reads TGTGCCAGCAGGCTCGAGACAGGTGGGGGCAATCAGCCCCAGCATTTT. Translated, it gives CASRLETGGGNQPQHF.

The chain carries TRBV10-3 and TRBJ1-6; D gene uncertain. Trimming took 11 bases from V and 5 from J, leaving 19 bases between them. Germline values: CDR1 ENHRY, CDR2 SYGVKD. This CDR3 spans 15 amino acids. CDR3 coding DNA: TGTGCCGTCCGAGGTGGAGCGGCCGATAATTCACCCCTCCACTTT. This translates into CAVRGGAADNSPLHF.

This clone has a handful of counts. The J gene is TRBJ2-3, the V gene TRBV19, with 8 bases that match TRBD2. The CDR3 consists of 14 residues. Unmatched junction bases numbered 6, after V lost 5 bases and J lost 5 bases. Germline CDR1 is LNHDA and CDR2 is SQIVND (reference sequence). This CDR3 is CASSPSAGVDTQYF. The CDR3 DNA is TGTGCCAGTAGTCCCTCAGCGGGAGTAGATACGCAGTATTTT.

The chain combines TRBV20-1 with TRBJ2-7; D gene uncertain. Germline assignment: CDR1 DFQATT and CDR2 SNEGSKA (reference sequence). The CDR3 contains 11 residues. With 3 bases removed from V and 3 bases from J, the gap between germline ends came to 6 bases. CDR3 in DNA: TGCAGTGCTAGGGAGTACTACGAGCAGTACTTC. Its protein product is CSAREYYEQYF.

This clone was counted only a few times. The chain couples TRBV5-4 to TRBJ1-1, with 7 bases identical to TRBD1. This CDR3 contains 16 residues. Germline V gene lookup returns CDR1 SGHNT and CDR2 YYREEE (reference sequence). Trimming removed 4 bases from V and 4 bases from J; junction bases left unmatched: 13. The CDR3 bases are TGTGCCAGCAGCCCTGGACAGGAAACGGAGTCCACTGAAGCTTTCTTT. Protein: CASSPGQETESTEAFF.

This chain joins TRBV27 and TRBJ1-2, with 7 bases matching TRBD1. CDR3 length: 13 residues. The V gene's germline CDR1 is MNHEY and CDR2 SMNVEV (reference sequence). J was trimmed by 6 bases and V by 4 bases; bases with no gene match: 5. CDR3 DNA: TGTGCCAGCAGTTCGCAACAGGGGAATGGCTACACCTTC. This gives the protein CASSSQQGNGYTF.

The chain combines TRBV5-6 with TRBJ1-2; D not certain. The CDR3 contains 13 residues. The V end lost 0 bases, the J end lost 5 bases, and 8 bases lay between the germline ends. CDR1 SGHDT and CDR2 YYEEEE come from the germline V gene. CDR3 coding DNA: TGTGCCAGCAGCTTGGGCAGTCCATATGGCTACACCTTC. This encodes CASSLGSPYGYTF.

The CDR3, as DNA: TGCGCCAGCACCGAAGGTCAGGCTAGCGGGATTGTCGAGCAGTACTTC. Translating it yields CASTEGQASGIVEQYF. The rearrangement uses TRBV4-3 and TRBJ2-7; 9 nucleotides line up with TRBD2. CDR3 length: 16 residues. The V segment lost 7 bases and the J segment 6 bases; nucleotides outside the gene matches: 16. CDR1 is LGHNA and CDR2 is YSLEER in the germline V gene.

The genes are TRBV10-3 and TRBJ2-5; TRBD1 might be the D (6 bases). The V gene's germline CDR1 is ENHRY and CDR2 SYGVKD. V lost 6 bases to trimming and J lost 2 bases, with 13 bases between them. The CDR3 extends over 14 amino acids. The CDR3 DNA is TGTGCCATCAGGAGACAGGACCGACAAGAGACCCAGTACTTC. It encodes CAIRRQDRQETQYF.

The rearrangement joins TRBV28 to TRBJ2-7; the match to TRBD1 covers 8 bases. The V and J ends lost 5 bases and 3 bases, in that order; junction bases with no gene match: 6. The germline gives CDR1 MDHEN, CDR2 SYDVKM. This CDR3 has 14 amino acids. The CDR3 sequence: CASSLTGQVYEQYF. CDR3 in DNA: TGTGCCAGCAGTCTCACGGGACAGGTCTACGAGCAGTACTTC. The whole variable domain, remainder taken from reference TRBV28 and TRBJ2-7, is DVKVTQSSRYLVKRTGEKVFLECVQDMDHENMFWYRQDPGLGLRLIYFSYDVKMKEKGDIPEGYSVSREKKERFSLILESASTNQTSMYLCASSLTGQVYEQYFGPGTRLTVT.

The CDR3 DNA follows: TGTGCCAGTAGAACGACAGGGTACAACACTGAAGCTTTCTTT. This encodes CASRTTGYNTEAFF. V gene TRBV19 combines with J gene TRBJ1-1; 7 bases map to TRBD1. V dropped 6 bases and J dropped 2; count of bases not matched to a gene: 6. Germline CDR1 is LNHDA and CDR2 is SQIVND (reference sequence). CDR3 length: 14 residues.

A few counts support this clone. J is TRBJ2-7 and V is TRBV4-1, with 8 bases aligning to TRBD1. V gave up 4 bases and J gave up 4 bases; unmatched junction bases: 9. From germline, CDR1 is MGHRA and CDR2 YSYEKL. The CDR3 covers 15 residues. The CDR3 sequence: CASSLGQGNAYEQYF. The CDR3 nucleotides read TGCGCCAGCAGCCTTGGACAGGGAAACGCATACGAGCAGTACTTC.

This clone was seen only a few times. This chain joins TRBV2 and TRBJ2-2; 7 bases are a match to TRBD1. Germline V gene sequence: CDR1 SNHLY, CDR2 FYNNEI. This CDR3 has 17 amino acids. Losses at the gene ends were 5 bases for V and 6 bases for J; bases not matched to a gene: 15. For the CDR3, the DNA is TGTGCCAGCAGTCATGACAGGGTTTTAGGGTCCGCCGGGGAGCTGTTTTTT. Translated, it gives CASSHDRVLGSAGELFF. Full variable domain (missing parts from reference TRBV2 and TRBJ2-2): EPEVTQTPSHQVTQMGQEVILRCVPISNHLYFYWYRQILGQKVEFLVSFYNNEISEKSEIFDDQFSVERPDGSNFTLKIRSTKLEDSAMYFCASSHDRVLGSAGELFFGEGSRLTVL.

The gene calls are TRBV7-2 and TRBJ2-5, with D tentatively TRBD1 (5 bases). The V end was cut by 4 bases, the J end by 5 bases, with 17 bases between. CDR1 is SGHTA and CDR2 is FQGNSA in the germline V gene. The CDR3 contains 15 residues. CDR3 residues: CASSSKGGATETQYF. CDR3 nucleotides: TGTGCCAGCAGCTCTAAAGGTGGGGCAACGGAGACCCAGTACTTC.

This chain connects TRBV4-3 to TRBJ2-7, with D perhaps TRBD2 (6 bases). This CDR3 spans 14 amino acids. The V gene's germline CDR1 is LGHNA and CDR2 YSLEER. Trimming took off 5 bases at V and 4 bases at J, with 15 bases between the two ends. The CDR3 DNA is TGCGCCAGCAGCGCGGGAACACAGGTATACGAGCAGTACTTC. This sequence encodes CASSAGTQVYEQYF.

This clone was seen more than once but under ten times. This chain links TRBV5-4 with TRBJ2-5; 9 bases are a match to TRBD2. V was clipped by 5 bases and J by 5 bases; unmatched bases: 7. There are 14 residues in the CDR3. In germline, CDR1 is SGHNT, CDR2 YYREEE (reference sequence). DNA for the CDR3: TGTGCCAGCAGACCGGGACTAGCAACGGAGACCCAGTACTTC. As protein: CASRPGLATETQYF.

This clone was seen a few times. V gene TRBV15 combines with J gene TRBJ1-4; 11 bases map to TRBD1. V was pared by 5 bases and J by 1 base, with 6 bases of the junction left unmatched. This CDR3 spans 17 amino acids. Germline V gives CDR1 LNHNV, CDR2 YYDKDF (reference sequence). CDR3 residues: CATSSPGQGVTNEKLFF. The CDR3 coding sequence is TGTGCCACCAGCTCGCCGGGACAGGGGGTAACTAATGAAAAACTGTTTTTT.

The CDR3 DNA follows: TGTGCCAGCAGAGGGACAGGGCCTAGAGGGGGCTACACCTTC. This codes for CASRGTGPRGGYTF. The V gene is TRBV27, the J gene TRBJ1-2; 9 bases align to TRBD1. V was pared by 6 bases and J by 8 bases, with 10 bases of the junction left unmatched. The CDR3 is made up of 14 amino acids. Looked up from germline, CDR1 is MNHEY and CDR2 is SMNVEV (reference sequence).

Note on this clone: The sample carries other DNA sequences with the same CDR3. The chain couples TRBV4-3 to TRBJ2-3; 7 positions agree with TRBD2. After removal of 0 bases from V and 2 bases from J, the junction contained 5 bases not matched to a gene. In germline, CDR1 is LGHNA, CDR2 YSLEER. The CDR3 loop spans 16 amino acids. In nucleotides, the CDR3 is TGCGCCAGCAGCCAAGAGTTGGGGGGGTACACAGATACGCAGTATTTT. Its translation: CASSQELGGYTDTQYF.